This is a list of T cell receptor beta chains from one sample in a study of control samples from healthy donors and cancer patients. Clones were read by immunoSEQ multiplex PCR, and TCRdb kept only the in-frame ones, dropping some. The data hold 120,000 to 150,000 clones, with approximately 91% observed a single time. Sequencing was carried out using blood. All receptors derive from a young man in good health. Both conserved end residues are part of each CDR3. Fields, in order: V gene, clone size, D gene, J gene, CDR3 protein, CDR3 DNA. The D gene is left open where the match is weak. Clone size is given for some rows only: seen once, a few or many times, or a class if the clone is expanded.

TRBV2	-	-	TRBJ2-7	CASTRDINEQYF	TGTGCCAGCACTAGGGACATTAACGAGCAGTACTTC
TRBV6-5	-	-	TRBJ1-2	CASSYSPGHRYGYTF	TGTGCCAGCAGTTACTCGCCGGGACACCGCTATGGCTACACCTTC
TRBV6-6	-	TRBD1	TRBJ1-4	CASRPWTGRNEKLFF	TGTGCCAGCAGACCTTGGACAGGCCGGAATGAAAAACTGTTTTTT
TRBV6-5	-	-	TRBJ1-1	CASKINLEAFF	TGTGCCAGCAAGATTAACCTTGAAGCTTTCTTT
TRBV15	-	-	TRBJ1-5	CATSRGKGDQPQHF	TGTGCCACCAGCAGAGGAAAGGGAGATCAGCCCCAGCATTTT
TRBV11-2	-	TRBD1	TRBJ1-2	CASSLGDRGSYGYTF	TGTGCCAGCAGCTTAGGGGACAGGGGATCCTATGGCTACACCTTC
TRBV14	-	-	TRBJ2-7	CASSQEDTISYEQYF	TGTGCCAGCAGCCAAGAGGACACCATCTCCTACGAGCAGTACTTC
TRBV19	once	-	TRBJ1-2	CASSKFDSIYGYTF	TGTGCCAGTAGCAAATTCGACAGCATCTATGGCTACACCTTC
TRBV28	-	TRBD1	TRBJ1-1	CASSERDRGPWPEAFF	TGTGCCAGCAGTGAAAGGGACAGGGGGCCGTGGCCTGAAGCTTTCTTT
TRBV7-9	-	TRBD1	TRBJ1-2	CASSLDGTANYGYTF	TGTGCCAGCAGCTTAGACGGGACAGCTAACTATGGCTACACCTTC
TRBV19	-	-	TRBJ2-7	CASSIAESHYEQYF	TGTGCCAGTAGTATAGCCGAGAGCCATTACGAGCAGTACTTC
TRBV7-9	-	TRBD1	TRBJ2-1	CASSPWTGGTNEQFF	TGTGCCAGCAGCCCCTGGACAGGGGGGACGAATGAGCAGTTCTTC
TRBV9	-	TRBD2	TRBJ2-3	CASSVESSGGPHDTQYF	TGTGCCAGCAGCGTAGAATCTAGCGGGGGGCCTCACGATACGCAGTATTTT
TRBV18	-	TRBD2	TRBJ2-7	CASSPGGGLTYEQYF	TGTGCCAGCTCACCCGGGGGGGGATTAACCTACGAGCAGTACTTC
TRBV27	-	-	TRBJ2-1	CASSGSYNEQFF	TGTGCCAGCAGCGGGAGTTACAATGAGCAGTTCTTC
TRBV27	-	TRBD1	TRBJ1-6	CASSLQGAVNSPLHF	TGTGCCAGCAGTCTTCAGGGGGCGGTTAATTCACCCCTCCACTTT
TRBV11-2	once	-	TRBJ1-2	CASSLVAGLYPNYGYTF	TGTGCCAGCAGCTTAGTCGCAGGACTATACCCTAACTATGGCTACACCTTC
TRBV20-1	-	-	TRBJ2-1	CSAGGTGNEQFF	TGCAGTGCTGGTGGGACGGGGAATGAGCAGTTCTTC
TRBV9	-	-	TRBJ1-3	CASSATGTPGNTIYF	TGTGCCAGCAGCGCCACCGGGACACCTGGAAACACCATATATTTT
TRBV28	once	-	TRBJ1-2	CASSLASGEANYGYTF	TGTGCCAGCAGTTTAGCCTCTGGGGAAGCTAACTATGGCTACACCTTC
TRBV28	-	-	TRBJ2-2	CASSLFRGMTGELFF	TGTGCCAGCAGTTTATTCAGGGGCATGACCGGGGAGCTGTTTTTT
TRBV25-1	-	-	TRBJ2-2	CASSPYGGEWEAGELFF	TGTGCCAGCAGTCCCTATGGCGGGGAGTGGGAAGCCGGGGAGCTGTTTTTT
TRBV10-1	-	-	TRBJ1-5	CASSEGWGQPQHF	TGCGCCAGCAGTGAAGGATGGGGTCAGCCCCAGCATTTT
TRBV27	-	-	TRBJ1-2	CASSLSGVSGYTF	TGTGCCAGCAGTTTGTCCGGGGTCTCTGGCTACACCTTC
TRBV11-3	few	-	TRBJ2-2	CASSLTVVGELFF	TGTGCCAGCAGCTTAACGGTAGTCGGGGAGCTGTTTTTT
TRBV7-9	-	-	TRBJ2-4	CASSPGEIAKNIQYF	TGTGCCAGCAGCCCAGGCGAAATAGCCAAAAACATTCAGTACTTC
TRBV5-4	-	TRBD1	TRBJ1-6	CASSVRDRDSPLHF	TGTGCCAGCAGCGTCCGGGACAGGGATTCACCCCTCCACTTT
TRBV7-9	-	-	TRBJ1-6	CASRPTGTNVSPLHF	TGTGCCAGCAGACCCACCGGGACAAATGTTTCACCCCTCCACTTT
TRBV7-9	once	TRBD1	TRBJ1-5	CASSLGGQGVSNQPQHF	TGTGCCAGCAGCTTAGGGGGACAGGGCGTTAGCAATCAGCCCCAGCATTTT
TRBV25-1	-	TRBD2	TRBJ2-2	CASRRGGGPGELFF	TGTGCCAGCCGACGGGGGGGTGGTCCCGGGGAGCTGTTTTTT
TRBV5-6	-	-	TRBJ2-7	CASSSGTFSYEQYF	TGTGCCAGCAGCTCCGGGACGTTCTCCTACGAGCAGTACTTC
TRBV10-3	-	-	TRBJ1-2	CAIRPEGSNYGYTF	TGTGCCATCAGGCCGGAAGGGTCCAACTATGGCTACACCTTC
TRBV14	-	-	TRBJ2-2	CASSQHQGVGELFF	TGTGCCAGCAGCCAACACCAGGGCGTCGGGGAGCTGTTTTTT
TRBV11-2	-	-	TRBJ2-4	CASSPDSRHIQYF	TGTGCCAGCAGCCCGGACTCCCGACACATTCAGTACTTC
TRBV6-5	-	-	TRBJ1-1	CASSWRGSTEAFF	TGTGCCAGCAGTTGGCGTGGGAGCACTGAAGCTTTCTTT
TRBV19	-	-	TRBJ1-2	CASTDSYGYTF	TGTGCCAGTACTGACAGCTATGGCTACACCTTC
TRBV29-1	few	TRBD1	TRBJ2-3	CSAAGTVSTDTQYF	TGCAGCGCTGCTGGGACAGTGAGCACAGATACGCAGTATTTT
TRBV7-2	-	TRBD1	TRBJ1-1	CASSTQGAVETEAFF	TGTGCCAGCAGCACCCAGGGGGCGGTCGAGACTGAAGCTTTCTTT
TRBV18	-	-	TRBJ2-7	CASSPGHSYEQYF	TGTGCCAGCTCACCGGGTCACTCCTACGAGCAGTACTTC
TRBV27	-	TRBD1	TRBJ1-2	CASSLRGPVYGYTF	TGTGCCAGCAGTTTAAGGGGGCCGGTCTATGGCTACACCTTC
TRBV7-2	-	TRBD2	TRBJ2-1	CASSLVGLAGAVSYNEQFF	TGTGCCAGCAGCTTAGTGGGACTAGCGGGGGCCGTCTCCTACAATGAGCAGTTCTTC
TRBV14	-	TRBD1	TRBJ2-3	CASSPRTGAPGTDTQYF	TGTGCCAGCAGCCCCAGGACAGGGGCTCCCGGCACAGATACGCAGTATTTT
TRBV5-6	-	TRBD1	TRBJ1-5	CASSLARGRDNQPQHF	TGTGCCAGCAGCTTGGCCAGGGGGCGCGACAATCAGCCCCAGCATTTT
TRBV6-1	-	-	TRBJ2-4	CASSESLGRGNIQYF	TGTGCCAGCAGTGAAAGTCTAGGGCGGGGAAACATTCAGTACTTC
TRBV27	-	-	TRBJ1-2	CASSFYKGMDYGYTF	TGTGCCAGCAGTTTTTATAAGGGGATGGACTATGGCTACACCTTC
TRBV27	-	-	TRBJ2-3	CASSLLSGLADTQYF	TGTGCCAGCAGTTTATTATCAGGGCTTGCAGATACGCAGTATTTT
TRBV9	-	-	TRBJ2-7	CASSVAGEPSEQYF	TGTGCCAGCAGCGTAGCGGGGGAACCCTCCGAGCAGTACTTC
TRBV9	-	-	TRBJ2-3	CASSVSGVTGTDTQYF	TGTGCCAGCAGCGTGAGCGGAGTCACTGGGACAGATACGCAGTATTTT
TRBV7-9	few	TRBD1	TRBJ1-3	CASSPFTTGLLSSGNTIYF	TGTGCCAGCAGTCCTTTTACGACAGGGCTTTTGAGCTCTGGAAACACCATATATTTT
TRBV25-1	-	-	TRBJ1-1	CASRRNTEAFF	TGTGCCAGCAGGAGGAACACTGAAGCTTTCTTT
TRBV6-1	-	-	TRBJ1-1	CASSDGPSEAFF	TGTGCCAGCAGTGATGGACCTAGTGAAGCTTTCTTT
TRBV19	-	-	TRBJ1-2	CASTMGGAPRYGYTF	TGTGCCAGTACTATGGGGGGGGCGCCCCGCTATGGCTACACCTTC